The 5 T cell receptor beta chains presented below share a single source sample, sequenced in a study of CD8 T cells in ankylosing spondylitis. In TCRdb, the 5' RACE reads were re-called with MiXCR into one record per CDR3 protein. Among around 150,000 distinct CDR3 sequences listed, about a third were seen once. Source material: synovial fluid, either unsorted or a sorted T cell fraction (not recorded which). The source is a male donor with ankylosing spondylitis.

V gene TRBV12-3 or TRBV12-4 combines with J gene TRBJ1-1; the D gene is possibly TRBD1 (6 bases). V was cut by 4 bases and J by 0 bases, with 9 bases left in between. This CDR3 has 14 amino acids. The CDR3 nucleotides read TGTGCCAGCAGTTGGGGGCAGATGAACACTGAAGCTTTCTTT. Its translation: CASSWGQMNTEAFF.

The V and J genes are TRBV7-9 and TRBJ1-1, with D unresolved. Trimming left V 1 base short and J 1 base short, with 13 bases between. Germline CDR1 SEHNR, CDR2 FQNEAQ (reference sequence). CDR3 length equals 16 residues. The CDR3 loop reads CASSLGGRKGNTEAFF. The CDR3 DNA reads TGTGCCAGCAGCTTAGGAGGTAGAAAAGGGAACACTGAAGCTTTCTTT.

In this sample, this clonotype turned up a few times. The genes are TRBV5-1 and TRBJ2-3; D remains unclear. V was cut by 4 bases and J by 0 bases, with 21 bases left in between. The CDR3 sequence is 18 residues long. The germline V gene encodes CDR1 SGHRS and CDR2 YFSETQ. The CDR3 DNA sequence: TGCGCCAGCAGCCCCGGCAGGTTCTCCTCTACTAGCACAGATACGCAGTATTTT. Amino acid sequence: CASSPGRFSSTSTDTQYF.

V and J are TRBV7-2 and TRBJ2-7, with D perhaps matching TRBD2 (6 bases). CDR3 length equals 12 residues. Deletions cut 5 bases from V and 4 bases from J, with 9 bases between. Germline-derived CDR1 and CDR2 are SGHTA and FQGNSA. CDR3 sequence reads: CASSRSGYEQYF. The DNA of the CDR3 is TGTGCCAGCAGCCGGAGCGGGTACGAGCAGTACTTC.

This clonotype was seen many times. The chain is built from TRBV12-3 or TRBV12-4 and TRBJ2-2, with D perhaps assigned TRBD1 or TRBD2 (5 bases each). The germline V and J ends were trimmed by 8 bases and 5 bases, with 18 bases remaining between them. The CDR3 consists of 15 residues. CDR3 sequence reads: CASQISRGGTGELFF. The CDR3 DNA reads as TGTGCCAGCCAAATCTCAAGGGGCGGGACCGGGGAGCTGTTTTTT.